The sample holds many counts of the clone carrying this T cell receptor (beta chain). Time point reported: pre-sensitization, week 0. Treatment reported: therapeutic diphenylcyclopropenone sensitization with weekly scalp DPC. J lost 2 bases, V lost 6 bases, and 7 bases had no gene match. The CDR3 sequence is 15 residues long. MiXCR, applied by TCRdb to the RACE reads, yields one record per CDR3 protein. Of around 380,000 distinct CDR3 sequences listed, 4.5% to 7% are singletons. This sample was included in a study of human T cells and chemical hapten exposure. This rearrangement joins TRBV12-3 or TRBV12-4 to TRBJ2-3, with 8 bases fitting TRBD2. The sequence derives from a woman between 18 and 29 years old with alopecia areata. Some clones in this sample may be carry-over from other donors' samples. The sample in question was whole blood, obtained in connection with sensitization to the hapten diphenylcyclopropenone (DPC). The chain's CDR3 is CASRRGTRNTDTQYF. CDR3 bases: TGTGCCAGCAGACGCGGGACTAGAAACACAGATACGCAGTATTTT.